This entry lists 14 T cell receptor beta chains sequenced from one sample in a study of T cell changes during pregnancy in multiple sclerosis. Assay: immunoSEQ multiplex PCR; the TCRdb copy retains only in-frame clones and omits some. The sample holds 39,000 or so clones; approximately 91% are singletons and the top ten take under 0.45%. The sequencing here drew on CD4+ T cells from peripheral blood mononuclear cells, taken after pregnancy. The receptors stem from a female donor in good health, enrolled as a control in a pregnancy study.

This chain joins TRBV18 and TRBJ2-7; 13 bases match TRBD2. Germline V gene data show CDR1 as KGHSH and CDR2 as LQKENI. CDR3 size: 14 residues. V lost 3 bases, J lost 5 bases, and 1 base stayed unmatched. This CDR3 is CASSPGTSGNEQYF. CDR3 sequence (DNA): TGTGCCAGCTCACCGGGGACTAGCGGGAACGAGCAGTACTTC. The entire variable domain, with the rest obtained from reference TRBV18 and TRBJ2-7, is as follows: NAGVMQNPRHLVRRRGQEARLRCSPMKGHSHVYWYRQLPEEGLKFMVYLQKENIIDESGMPKERFSAEFPKEGPSILRIQQVVRGDSAAYFCASSPGTSGNEQYFGPGTRLTVT.

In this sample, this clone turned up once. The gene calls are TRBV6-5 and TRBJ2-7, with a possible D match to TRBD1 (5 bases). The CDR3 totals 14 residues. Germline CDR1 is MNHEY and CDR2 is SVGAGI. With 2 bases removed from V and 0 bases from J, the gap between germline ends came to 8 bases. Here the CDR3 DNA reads TGTGCCAGCAGTTACGGGCAGGGCTCCTACGAGCAGTACTTC. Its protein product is CASSYGQGSYEQYF.

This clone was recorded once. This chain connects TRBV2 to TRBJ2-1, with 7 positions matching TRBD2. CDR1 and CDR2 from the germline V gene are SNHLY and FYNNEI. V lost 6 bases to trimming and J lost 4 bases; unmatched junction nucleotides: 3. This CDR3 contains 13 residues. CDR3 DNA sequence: TGTGCCAGCAGACTAGCGCCTTACAATGAGCAGTTCTTC. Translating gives CASRLAPYNEQFF. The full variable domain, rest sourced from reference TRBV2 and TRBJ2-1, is EPEVTQTPSHQVTQMGQEVILRCVPISNHLYFYWYRQILGQKVEFLVSFYNNEISEKSEIFDDQFSVERPDGSNFTLKIRSTKLEDSAMYFCASRLAPYNEQFFGPGTRLTVL.

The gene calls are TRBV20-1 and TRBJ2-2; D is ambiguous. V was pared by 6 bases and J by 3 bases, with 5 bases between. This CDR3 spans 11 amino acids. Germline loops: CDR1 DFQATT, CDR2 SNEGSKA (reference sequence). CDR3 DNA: TGCAGTGCCGCAGACACCGGGGAGCTGTTTTTT. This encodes CSAADTGELFF.

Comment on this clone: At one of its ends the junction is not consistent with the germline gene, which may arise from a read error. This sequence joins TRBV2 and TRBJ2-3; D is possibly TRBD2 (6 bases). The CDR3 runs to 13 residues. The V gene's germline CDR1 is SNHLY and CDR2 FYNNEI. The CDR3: CASREAGPDTQYF. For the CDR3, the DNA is TGTGCCAGCAGGGAAGCGGGCCCAGATACGCAGTATTTT.

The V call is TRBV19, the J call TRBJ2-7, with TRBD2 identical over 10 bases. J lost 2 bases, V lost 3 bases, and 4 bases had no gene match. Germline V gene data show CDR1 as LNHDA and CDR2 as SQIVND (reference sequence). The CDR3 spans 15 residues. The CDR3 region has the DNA TGTGCCAGTAGTATCCAGAGCGGGGGGGCCTACGAGCAGTACTTC. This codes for CASSIQSGGAYEQYF.

The CDR3 DNA reads TGTGCCAGCAGCTTAGAGATAGCGGGACTAGCGGCAGATACGCAGTATTTT. The encoded protein is CASSLEIAGLAADTQYF. The chain combines TRBV7-9 with TRBJ2-3; 11 positions agree with TRBD2. V lost 1 base and J lost 4; bases outside the gene matches: 7. This CDR3 has 17 residues. In germline, CDR1 is SEHNR, CDR2 FQNEAQ (reference sequence).

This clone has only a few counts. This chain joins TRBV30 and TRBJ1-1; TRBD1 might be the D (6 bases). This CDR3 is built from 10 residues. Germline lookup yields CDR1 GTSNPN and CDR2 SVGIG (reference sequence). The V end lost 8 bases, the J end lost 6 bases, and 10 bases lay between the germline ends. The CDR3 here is CAGGQPEAFF. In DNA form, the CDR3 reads TGTGCCGGAGGACAGCCTGAAGCTTTCTTT.

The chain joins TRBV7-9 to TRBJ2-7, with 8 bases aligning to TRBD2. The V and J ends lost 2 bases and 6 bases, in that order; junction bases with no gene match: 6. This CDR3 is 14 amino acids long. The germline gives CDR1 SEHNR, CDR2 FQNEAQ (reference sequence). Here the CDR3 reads CASSLLLAATEQYF. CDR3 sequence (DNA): TGTGCCAGCAGCTTACTACTAGCGGCAACCGAGCAGTACTTC.

The CDR3 protein is CATSRQGLGTGELFF. The CDR3 DNA reads as TGTGCCACCAGCAGACAGGGTTTGGGCACCGGGGAGCTGTTTTTT. The chain uses TRBV15 and TRBJ2-2; possible D gene TRBD1, 5 bases. CDR1 LNHNV and CDR2 YYDKDF come from the germline V gene (reference sequence). This CDR3 has 15 residues. Trimming shortened V by 2 bases and J by 4 bases, and 11 bases separated the two germline ends.

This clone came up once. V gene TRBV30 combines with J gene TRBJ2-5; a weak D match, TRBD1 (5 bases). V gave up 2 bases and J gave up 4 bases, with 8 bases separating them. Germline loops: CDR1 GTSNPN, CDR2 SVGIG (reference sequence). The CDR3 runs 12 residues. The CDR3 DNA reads TGTGCCTGGAGTCAAAGGGGAGAGACCCAGTACTTC. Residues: CAWSQRGETQYF. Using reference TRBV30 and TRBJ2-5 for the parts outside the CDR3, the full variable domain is SQTIHQWPATLVQPVGSPLSLECTVEGTSNPNLYWYRQAAGRGLQLLFYSVGIGQISSEVPQNLSASRPQDRQFILSSKKLLLSDSGFYLCAWSQRGETQYFGPGTRLLVL.

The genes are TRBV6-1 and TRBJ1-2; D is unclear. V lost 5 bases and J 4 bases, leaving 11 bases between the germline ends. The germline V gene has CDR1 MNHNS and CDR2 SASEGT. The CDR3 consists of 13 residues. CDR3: CASSPDTVYGYTF. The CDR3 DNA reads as TGTGCCAGCAGTCCAGACACCGTCTATGGCTACACCTTC.

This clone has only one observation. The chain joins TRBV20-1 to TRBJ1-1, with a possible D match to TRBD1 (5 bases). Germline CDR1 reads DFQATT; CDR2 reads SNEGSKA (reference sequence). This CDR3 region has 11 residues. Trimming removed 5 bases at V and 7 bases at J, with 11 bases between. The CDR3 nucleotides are TGCAGTGCTGGCCAAAGGGGTGAAGCTTTCTTT. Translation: CSAGQRGEAFF.

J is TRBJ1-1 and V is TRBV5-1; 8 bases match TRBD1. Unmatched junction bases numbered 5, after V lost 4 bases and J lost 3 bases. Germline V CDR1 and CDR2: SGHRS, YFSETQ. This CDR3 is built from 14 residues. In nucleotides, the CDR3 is TGCGCCAGCAGCGGTAACAGGGGGGACACTGAAGCTTTCTTT. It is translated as CASSGNRGDTEAFF.